These T cell receptor beta chains were read from a single sample in a study of CD8 T cells in Susac syndrome. TCRdb passed the immunoSEQ multiplex PCR reads through MiXCR, listing each CDR3 protein once. This table has about 130,000 distinct CDR3 sequences, about 95% appearing once. Input material: CD8+ T cells from PBMCs. These receptors were taken from a human donor with Susac syndrome. Each CDR3 is given with its conserved first and last residue. D genes are given only for firm matches. Not all rows give a size; the values are once, few, many and, for expanded clones, a class.

clone size	D gene	V gene	J gene	CDR3 DNA	CDR3 protein
-	-	TRBV6-5	TRBJ2-5	TGTGCCAGCGCAAGCCACCAAGAGACCCAGTACTTC	CASASHQETQYF
few	-	TRBV12-3/TRBV12-4	TRBJ2-2	TGTGCCAGCAGTTCTACGCCCGGGGAGCTGTTTTTT	CASSSTPGELFF
-	-	TRBV5-1	TRBJ1-2	TGCGCCAGCAGCTTGACAGAAAACTATGGCTACACCTTC	CASSLTENYGYTF
once	-	TRBV7-3	TRBJ2-3	TGTGCCAGCAGCTTATCCCCCTCCGACACAGATACGCAGTATTTT	CASSLSPSDTDTQYF
-	-	TRBV7-3	TRBJ2-6	TGTGCCAGCGGGCCTGGGGCCAACGTCCTGACTTTC	CASGPGANVLTF
-	-	TRBV9	TRBJ2-6	TGTGCCAGCAGCGCTTATTTTTCTGGGGCCAACGTCCTGACTTTC	CASSAYFSGANVLTF
-	-	TRBV29-1	TRBJ2-3	TGCAGCGTCGGAGGGCTCGCAGATACGCAGTATTTT	CSVGGLADTQYF
once	-	TRBV20-1	TRBJ2-7	TGCAGTGCCGAGGGGTCCTACGAGCAGTACTTC	CSAEGSYEQYF
-	-	TRBV6-2/TRBV6-3	TRBJ2-5	TGTGCCAGCAGCAGGGAATTGAAGACCCAGTACTTC	CASSRELKTQYF
-	TRBD2	TRBV20-1	TRBJ2-1	TGCAGTGCTCCGGGGACTAGCGGGAGACAAAATGAGCAGTTCTTC	CSAPGTSGRQNEQFF
-	TRBD1	TRBV4-2	TRBJ2-7	TGTGCCAGCAGCCACATTGGGACAGACCTAGACGAGCAGTACTTC	CASSHIGTDLDEQYF
-	TRBD2	TRBV4-1	TRBJ2-7	TGCGCCAGCAGCCAGCTCAGCGGGAGGGCCCTCTACGAGCAGTACTTC	CASSQLSGRALYEQYF
-	TRBD2	TRBV29-1	TRBJ2-3	TGCAGCGTCACCGGGACTAGCTCCCCAGATACGCAGTATTTT	CSVTGTSSPDTQYF
-	TRBD1	TRBV28	TRBJ2-7	TGTGCCAGCAGCAACTACGACAGGGCCCTAGCTAGGTACGAGCAGTACTTC	CASSNYDRALARYEQYF
-	-	TRBV4-1	TRBJ2-7	TGCGCCAGCAGCCAGAACAGGGTGGGGAGCTACGAGCAGTACTTC	CASSQNRVGSYEQYF
-	-	TRBV20-1	TRBJ2-5	TGCAGTGCTAGGGCGGGGGAGACCCAGTACTTC	CSARAGETQYF
-	TRBD2	TRBV5-4	TRBJ2-1	TGTGCCAGCAGCCCCGGGACTAGCGGTGGTGGTGAGTTCTTC	CASSPGTSGGGEFF
-	-	TRBV30	TRBJ2-1	TGTGCCTGGAGTGTAAGAGGGGATGAGCAGTTCTTC	CAWSVRGDEQFF
-	TRBD2	TRBV7-9	TRBJ2-5	TGTGCCAGCAGGACCGGGAGGGCCGCAGAGACCCAGTACTTC	CASRTGRAAETQYF
-	-	TRBV6-5	TRBJ2-1	TGTGCCAGCAGTTACTCGAGTGAGGTCGCTGAGCAGTTCTTC	CASSYSSEVAEQFF
once	-	TRBV6-6	TRBJ2-1	TGTGCCAGCAGTTACTACGATATCTACAATGAGCAGTTCTTC	CASSYYDIYNEQFF
-	-	TRBV3-1	TRBJ2-5	TGTGCCAGCAGCCACGAGGGGGTAGCGAAGGAGACCCAGTACTTC	CASSHEGVAKETQYF
-	-	TRBV24-1	TRBJ2-1	TGTGCCACCAGTGGGCGGCAGAATTACAAAGAGCAGTTCTTC	CATSGRQNYKEQFF
-	-	TRBV21-1	TRBJ2-7	TGTGCCAGCAGCAAAGCCGACAGGGTATTCTACGAGCAGTACTTC	CASSKADRVFYEQYF
-	-	TRBV9	TRBJ2-7	TGTGCCAGCAGCGTAGACGGGGGCGCCAGCTCCTACGAGCAGTACTTC	CASSVDGGASSYEQYF
-	-	TRBV5-6	TRBJ2-1	TGTGCCAGCAGCATGGGGAGTGCCTACAATGAGCAGTTCTTC	CASSMGSAYNEQFF
-	-	TRBV7-6	TRBJ2-1	TGTGCCAGCAGCTTAGTATCTCTAGGGTCCCTTAACAATGAGCAGTTCTTC	CASSLVSLGSLNNEQFF
-	TRBD2	TRBV20-1	TRBJ2-5	TGCAGTGCTAGAAAGGTGGGACTAGCGGGATTAGAGACCCAGTACTTC	CSARKVGLAGLETQYF
-	-	TRBV3-1	TRBJ1-2	TGTGCCAGCAGCCAAGAAACATACTATGGCTACACCTTC	CASSQETYYGYTF
-	-	TRBV12-3/TRBV12-4	TRBJ2-4	TGTGCCAGCAGACCCGGGACTGCCTACTTC	CASRPGTAYF
-	-	TRBV5-4	TRBJ2-3	TGTGCCAGCAGCGCCACTACAGATACGCAGTATTTT	CASSATTDTQYF
-	-	TRBV4-1	TRBJ2-5	TGCGCCAGCAGAAATACGTCCGGGACGGAAGAGACCCAGTACTTC	CASRNTSGTEETQYF
once	-	TRBV12-3/TRBV12-4	TRBJ2-1	TGTGCCAGCAGTTTGGTAGCGCTTGAGCAGTTCTTC	CASSLVALEQFF
-	-	TRBV12-5	TRBJ2-7	TGTGCTAGTGGTTTGGTTCTGGGACATGCCTTC	CASGLVLGHAF
-	-	TRBV20-1	TRBJ2-7	TGCAGTGCTAGAGATATGGCTCCCGAGCAGTACTTC	CSARDMAPEQYF
-	-	TRBV27	TRBJ2-1	TGTGCCAGCGGACCCAGGACAGACTACAATGAGCAGTTCTTC	CASGPRTDYNEQFF
-	-	TRBV28	TRBJ2-3	TGTGCCAGCAGCATCAGGGTTCCTAGCACAGATACGCAGTATTTT	CASSIRVPSTDTQYF
-	TRBD2	TRBV5-6	TRBJ2-7	TGTGCCAGCAGCTGGGGGGCGGAAGCGGGAGGATCCTACGAGCAGTACTTC	CASSWGAEAGGSYEQYF
-	TRBD2	TRBV28	TRBJ2-3	TGTGCCAGCAGTTGGGTAGAAGCGGGAGCAGATACGCAGTATTTT	CASSWVEAGADTQYF